This T cell receptor beta chain was sequenced in a study of cytomegalovirus exposure and HLA in healthy donors. Concerning this clone: Its antigen is unidentified.

The study, taken as a whole, reports: The authors later found TCR association rates varying by HLA locus, with DRB1 most and HLA-C fewest. Most TCR sequences showed up rarely, but some public TCRs showed up in many donors.

The PCR was carried out with 60 Vbeta primers and 13 Jbeta primers. Only in-frame clones appear in the TCRdb table, and some are missing; sequencing was by immunoSEQ multiplex PCR. The sample has fewer than 200,000 clones, about 83% seen once; the top ten hold roughly 3%. Trimming removed 7 bases from V and 7 bases from J, with 16 bases in between. This CDR3 is 13 amino acids long. CDR1 is SQVTM, CDR2 ANQGSEA, per germline. The receptor was derived from a female donor in good health and CMV-seronegative. The rearrangement joins TRBV29-1 to TRBJ1-4, with TRBD1 as a possible D gene (5 bases). Source material: PBMCs. CDR3 DNA: TGCAGCGGCCTCGTGGGGGGGGTTGAAAAACTGTTTTTT. Amino acids: CSGLVGGVEKLFF.